Listed below are T cell receptor beta chains from one sample, sequenced in a study of CD8 T cells in cerebrospinal fluid in Alzheimer's disease. TCRdb re-analyzed the 10x single-cell sequencing reads; it lists each CDR3 protein once, without DNA. Its table lists about 1,100 distinct CDR3 sequences. The sequenced sample was cerebrospinal fluid. Receptor source: a human donor with mild cognitive impairment. Both conserved end residues are part of each CDR3. Each record gives: clone size, J gene, V gene, CDR3 protein. Size is omitted from some rows. Given values are once, few, many or a class for expanded clones.

large | TRBJ2-2 | TRBV2 | CASSEAPSLGELFF
medium-sized | TRBJ2-3 | TRBV14 | CASSHGTGTLISLAYTDTQYF
medium-sized | TRBJ2-2 | TRBV7-3 | CASSPSTITGMAGELFF
. | TRBJ2-2 | TRBV7-2 | CASSSPGAGELFF
large | TRBJ2-3 | TRBV4-2 | CASSLRVGGLRTDTQYF
medium-sized | TRBJ2-3 | TRBV9 | CASSASSWRSTDTQYF
medium-sized | TRBJ2-2 | TRBV7-2 | CASSSRRTGDTGELFF
. | TRBJ2-4 | TRBV6-5 | CASRDRGRKAQNIQYF
medium-sized | TRBJ1-6 | TRBV5-1 | CASSSDGLSSYNSPLHF
. | TRBJ2-3 | TRBV10-1 | CASSDADTQYF
large | TRBJ1-1 | TRBV10-2 | CASEGVGSTEAFF
medium-sized | TRBJ2-5 | TRBV7-2 | CASSQGWGGKETQYF
large | TRBJ2-2 | TRBV5-1 | CASSPVSGGATVF
medium-sized | TRBJ2-3 | TRBV6-4 | CASSDEASGATDTQYF
medium-sized | TRBJ1-1 | TRBV6-5 | CASSYRGQGKSEAFF
medium-sized | TRBJ2-2 | TRBV2 | CASSSEVPLTGELFF
medium-sized | TRBJ2-7 | TRBV24-1 | CATSDSGTGGYEQYF
medium-sized | TRBJ1-1 | TRBV27 | CASSWDILSMNTEAFF